This T cell receptor (beta chain) was documented in a study of shared clonotypes between healthy human individuals (dated by TCRdb to the early 2020s). About the full investigation: The cohort included three men and a couple of women between 18 and 49 years of age. For each donor, CD4 naive and CD4 memory were each given three plates, CD8 naive was given two plates, and CD8 memory was given one plate. To estimate repertoire size and how much clonotype sharing occurs between individuals, the study deeply sequenced the blood TCR repertoires of roughly 5 healthy adults. To increase sequencing depth and limit assay-specific biases, different laboratories used diverse techniques to prepare libraries and sequence TCR repertoires. Per donor, leukapheresis produced somewhere between about 0.94 and 10 billion PBMCs. Overall results and qualifications from the work: Based on pairwise subsampling, the degree of clonotype sharing among donors was expected to be affected by sequencing depth. Compared with non-shared clonotypes, the clonotypes found in all four sorted-subset donors had higher generation probabilities. Sampling was restricted to blood, and TCR repertoires in tissue are likely to differ from TCR repertoires in blood. The small number of donors limited the genetic and exposure-history diversity represented. About 5% of naive CD4, 3.5% of naive CD8, about 2.4% of memory CD4, and about 0.4% of memory CD8 clonotypes were shared across a few donors. Incomplete sequencing was indicated by rarefaction of sorted-subset datasets, despite the large sequencing depth. Naive subsets generally had larger estimated clonotype richness than memory subsets did.

A word on this clone: Its recognized antigen is unknown. Base qualities are not at hand, and no much larger clone is one base apart.

Using the deep immunoSEQ assay, TCR CDR3 regions were amplified from genomic DNA by multiplex PCR. Extracted genomic DNA from each cell subset was spread evenly across all wells of several immunoSEQ 96-well plates, with each plate serving as a replicate. For sorted subsets, roughly 200 ng genomic DNA, equal to about 30,000 T cell genomes, was loaded into each replicate PCR. Purified libraries were quantified with a Qubit 3.0 fluorometer, sized on a Bioanalyzer 2100, and re-quantified with the KAPA Library Quantification kit. Each immunoSEQ 96-well plate was sequenced on its own single-read 150-cycle Illumina NextSeq 550 flow cell. As for the authors' bioinformatics: Because the immunoSEQ output held only junctional sequences and lacked quality scores, the filtering could not match the filtering applied to full-length reads. To assign V/J genes and CDR3, sequences were annotated using PyIR, a Python wrapper for IgBLAST v1.9, with IMGT germline references. Reads were filtered out if the reads had weak V/J assignments (E-value above 1e-6), no CDR3, stop codons, out-of-frame junctions, or ambiguous translated residues. V3J clonotypes were defined as sequences sharing an identical inferred V gene, J gene, and CDR3 amino acid sequence. Percentage overlap between repertoires was computed as shared unique clonotypes divided by the size of the smaller repertoire. Three approaches were used to assess repertoire richness: RTK rarefaction, the Chao1 estimator, and Recon v2.1 estimates of unobserved clonotypes. OLGA was used to compute generation probabilities for all TCRbeta clonotypes that the gDNA method yielded from several donors. TCRdb re-hosts the immuneACCESS table, in-frame sequences only. Its copies lack some clones; in the studies checked, an unresolved V gene accounts for under half of them, and the cause for the rest is not known. That table gives V, J and clone size, and the DNA gave D and trimming. This sample is represented by some 2.1 million clones; 80% to 95% of them were singletons. The ten largest clones represent more than 1.5% of the sample.

CD8 naive samples were CD45RO-negative cells positively selected for CCR7, giving a CD45RA+CCR7+ population that excluded TemRA cells. Donors were healthy HIV-negative adults with no recently reported acute infections or vaccinations. Only Caucasian adults living in Nashville, Tennessee, USA were represented among the donors. After blood collection by leukapheresis, PBMCs were isolated using Ficoll-Histopaque density gradient centrifugation and then cryopreserved in the vapor phase of liquid nitrogen. Analytical flow cytometry was used to check the purity and quantity of every magnetically sorted T cell population. From each sorted fraction, genomic DNA was isolated and quantified by UV absorbance on a Nanodrop 2000c. Trimming removed 6 bases from V and 6 bases from J, leaving 21 bases between the germline ends. CDR3 length: 15 amino acids, cysteine to phenylalanine. The kept DNA is CDR3 alone, 45 bases in frame from the first base. The germline V gene (reference sequence) yields LNHDA for CDR1 and SQIVND for CDR2.

The receptor was isolated from a man younger than 35 in good health. Some clones in this sample may be carry-over from other donors' samples. The chain was built from TRBV19 and TRBJ2-7; the best D guess is TRBD1, with 6 bases matching. Input material: naive CD8+ T cells from PBMCs. The label giving this sample's cell subset or site can be read as: CD45RA+CCR7+. The nucleotides are TGTGCCAGTAGCAAAAACAGGGTGGGCGAGCTCGAGCAGTACTTC. Its protein reads: CASSKNRVGELEQYF. Reference TRBV19 and TRBJ2-7 genes cover what lies past the CDR3, so the full variable domain is DGGITQSPKYLFRKEGQNVTLSCEQNLNHDAMYWYRQDPGQGLRLIYYSQIVNDFQKGDIAEGYSVSREKKESFPLTVTSAQKNPTAFYLCASSKNRVGELEQYFGPGTRLTVT.